The next 13 T cell receptor beta chains were all read from a single sample in a study of OX40 agonist ivuxolimab in advanced cancers. Library prep was done by the immunoSEQ multiplex PCR assay. TCRdb carries this immuneACCESS record with in-frame sequences only. Its versions omit some clonotypes, under half of them owing to an unresolved V gene in the studies checked, with the rest unexplained. The sample table shows some 45,000 clones, and about 80% are seen once. Together, the top ten hold 7.9% of the sample. Specimen: CD4+ or CD8+ T cells sorted from blood, collected in a trial of the OX40 agonist ivuxolimab. All receptors derive from an adult with an advanced solid tumor such as melanoma, head and neck, liver or kidney cancer.

This sequence joins TRBV4-1 and TRBJ1-2; D call uncertain. Germline CDR1 is MGHRA and CDR2 is YSYEKL. Trimming pared 1 base from V and 2 bases from J, leaving 11 bases between. This CDR3 has 15 amino acids. In DNA, the CDR3 is TGCGCCAGCAGCCAAGGGCCAGGCAAGAACTATGGCTACACCTTC. It translates to CASSQGPGKNYGYTF.

This clone was counted between two and nine times. The chain employs TRBV19 and TRBJ2-3; 14 bases agree with TRBD2. V was pared by 7 bases and J by 4 bases, with 4 bases of the junction left unmatched. Germline V gene sequence: CDR1 LNHDA, CDR2 SQIVND (reference sequence). The CDR3 has 15 residues. In DNA form, the CDR3 reads TGTGCCAGTACAGGGACTAGCGGGAGTGCAGATACGCAGTATTTT. The encoded protein is CASTGTSGSADTQYF.

This rearrangement joins TRBV5-1 to TRBJ2-7; TRBD1 matches at 7 bases. CDR1 and CDR2 from the germline V gene are SGHRS and YFSETQ. Trimming took 4 bases from V and 0 from J; bases not matched to a gene: 7. The CDR3 is made up of 15 amino acids. The CDR3 nucleotides are TGCGCCAGCAGCACCGACAGGGTTTACTCCTACGAGCAGTACTTC. Its translation is CASSTDRVYSYEQYF.

The chain employs TRBV11-2 and TRBJ2-7; D is perhaps TRBD1 (6 bases). CDR3 length equals 13 residues. With 8 bases removed from V and 7 bases from J, the gap between germline ends came to 18 bases. CDR1 and CDR2 from the germline V gene are SGHAT and FQNNGV. The CDR3 DNA is TGTGCCAGCGCCATGGCAGGGGTGCCTGAGCAGTACTTC. Its translation is CASAMAGVPEQYF.

In its sample, this clone was seen once. The genes are TRBV6-5 and TRBJ2-7, with 7 bases lining up with TRBD2. CDR3 length equals 15 residues. V trimming: 5 bases; J trimming: 3 bases; junction bases outside the gene matches: 10. The V gene's germline CDR1 is MNHEY and CDR2 SVGAGI. CDR3 sequence reads: CASSTGGDGYYEQYF. The CDR3 DNA is TGTGCCAGCAGTACGGGAGGCGACGGTTACTACGAGCAGTACTTC.

The V call is TRBV5-4, the J call TRBJ2-5; D is uncertain. Germline V gene data show CDR1 as SGHNT and CDR2 as YYREEE (reference sequence). There are 14 residues in the CDR3. V was clipped by 0 bases and J by 2 bases, with 8 bases between them. CDR3 DNA: TGTGCCAGCAGCTTGGGAACTTATCAAGAGACCCAGTACTTC. Translation gives CASSLGTYQETQYF.

The chain has TRBV9 and TRBJ1-1; a possible D gene is TRBD1 (5 bases). Germline-derived CDR1 and CDR2 are SGDLS and YYNGEE. Trimming stripped 4 bases from V and 7 bases from J, with 11 bases between. The CDR3 extends over 12 amino acids. The CDR3 nucleotides are TGTGCCAGCAGCCCGGGGGGACTTGAAGCTTTCTTT. As protein: CASSPGGLEAFF.

This chain joins TRBV4-1 and TRBJ2-7, with 7 bases lining up with TRBD2. The ends lost 2 bases at V and 2 bases at J; junction bases unmatched: 9. CDR1 is MGHRA and CDR2 is YSYEKL in the germline V gene. CDR3 size: 16 residues. CDR3 bases: TGCGCCAGCAGCCAACCCGCACTAGCGCCCCCCTACGAGCAGTACTTC. As protein: CASSQPALAPPYEQYF.

V gene TRBV18 combines with J gene TRBJ1-5, with 9 positions matching TRBD1. Trimming took 4 bases from V and 3 from J; bases not matched to a gene: 7. The CDR3 loop spans 16 amino acids. Per the germline V gene, CDR1 is KGHSH and CDR2 is LQKENI. CDR3 sequence reads: CASSRAGTGSNQPQHF. Here the CDR3 DNA reads TGTGCCAGCTCACGCGCCGGGACAGGGTCCAATCAGCCCCAGCATTTT.

This clone was observed a handful of times. The CDR3 here is CASSLGIGTGELFF. CDR3 bases: TGTGCCAGCAGCTTGGGTATAGGGACCGGGGAGCTGTTTTTT. V usage is TRBV5-6 and J usage is TRBJ2-2, with no clear D. V was cut by 0 bases and J by 5 bases, with 8 bases left in between. Germline CDR1 SGHDT, CDR2 YYEEEE. CDR3 length equals 14 residues.

This clone is a singleton in its sample. This chain joins TRBV7-2 and TRBJ2-1; 13 bases map to TRBD2. There are 18 residues in the CDR3. Trimming at V came to 1 base and at J to 5 bases, leaving 8 bases not matched to a gene. Germline V lookup: CDR1 SGHTA, CDR2 FQGNSA. The CDR3 is CASSLVTSGRTFHNEQFF. The CDR3, as DNA: TGTGCCAGCAGCTTAGTGACTAGCGGGAGGACATTCCACAATGAGCAGTTCTTC.

The CDR3 spells CASRNQSTYEQYF. CDR3 DNA: TGCGCCAGCAGAAATCAATCTACCTACGAGCAGTACTTC. V gene TRBV5-1 combines with J gene TRBJ2-5, with D unclear. The J call could be wrong; TRBJ2-7 is a better fit for the DNA end. Germline CDR1 is SGHRS and CDR2 is YFSETQ. The CDR3 extends over 13 amino acids.

This chain joins TRBV7-2 and TRBJ1-2; 8 bases are a match to TRBD1. The CDR3 sequence is 13 residues long. In germline, CDR1 is SGHTA, CDR2 FQGNSA. Germline trimming cut 3 bases from V and 6 bases from J; bases unmatched to any gene: 3. DNA for the CDR3: TGTGCCAGCAGCTTCAGGGGGCCCGATGGCTACACCTTC. Protein sequence: CASSFRGPDGYTF.